Listed here are 13 T cell receptor beta chains from one sample, sequenced in a study of Ad26.COV2.S vaccination and SARS-CoV-2 variants. Treatment noted: some 20 received Ad26.COV2.S at low or high dose, single or two shots; a few received placebo; per-sample allocation not given. It was on day 63 after the first vaccine or placebo injection that samples were taken. TCRdb keeps only in-frame clones here, not all; method: immunoSEQ multiplex PCR. The data show approximately 480,000 clones, roughly 87% seen once. Material: peripheral blood, obtained in a trial of Ad26.COV2.S vaccine versus placebo. These receptors were collected from a person between 18 and 60 years old who received the Ad26.COV2.S COVID-19 vaccine or a placebo.

The V call is TRBV21-1, the J call TRBJ1-1; the table's D gene call, TRBD1, was not cross checked with the DNA. TRBV21-1 is tagged as a pseudogene. CDR3 length equals 13 residues. The CDR3 spells CASSIGGNTEAFF. CDR3 coding DNA: TGTGCCAGCAGCATAGGGGGTAACACTGAAGCTTTCTTT.

J is TRBJ2-3 and V is TRBV12-3 or TRBV12-4, with D unclear. V dropped 6 bases and J dropped 6 bases, with 7 bases sitting between them. The CDR3 totals 11 residues. The CDR3 loop reads CASSPLDTQYF. The DNA for the CDR3 is TGTGCCAGCAGCCCCCTGGATACGCAGTATTTT.

The chain recombines TRBV28 with TRBJ1-2; possibly TRBD1 for D (6 bases). The CDR3 extends over 13 amino acids. The germline gives CDR1 MDHEN, CDR2 SYDVKM. Between the trimmed V and J ends, which lost 8 bases and 6 bases, there was a span of 16 bases. The CDR3 DNA follows: TGTGCCAGCTGGAACAGGGTGGGAAATGGCTACACCTTC. Translated, it gives CASWNRVGNGYTF.

The chain recombines TRBV6-2 or TRBV6-3 with TRBJ2-1; D unresolved. Trimming took off 2 bases at V and 8 bases at J, with 7 bases between the two ends. CDR1 and CDR2 from the germline V gene are MNHEY and SVGEGT. The CDR3 loop spans 12 amino acids. The CDR3 DNA follows: TGTGCCAGCAGTTACGGCGGCGATGAGCAGTTCTTC. The encoded protein is CASSYGGDEQFF.

The chain links TRBV28 to TRBJ1-2; the match to TRBD1 covers 10 bases. The length of the CDR3 is 15 residues. Germline values: CDR1 MDHEN, CDR2 SYDVKM. After removal of 6 bases from V and 2 bases from J, the junction contained 6 bases not matched to a gene. In DNA form, the CDR3 reads TGTGCCAGCAGCTCAATGACAGGGGGCAACTATGGCTACACCTTC. It yields the protein CASSSMTGGNYGYTF.

The chain joins TRBV11-3 to TRBJ2-5, with D perhaps given as TRBD1 or TRBD2 (5 bases each). Germline V gene lookup returns CDR1 SGHNT and CDR2 YENEEA. This CDR3 is built from 17 residues. V was trimmed by 5 bases and J by 2 bases, leaving 21 bases between them. DNA of the CDR3: TGTGCCAGCAGCGGCTCCTCGGGGCAACTTGGGCAAGAGACCCAGTACTTC. Amino acids: CASSGSSGQLGQETQYF.

This chain links TRBV20-1 with TRBJ2-5; D is unresolved. Germline V gives CDR1 DFQATT, CDR2 SNEGSKA (reference sequence). Trimming cost V 4 bases and J 4 bases, with 4 bases left between them. The CDR3 runs to 10 residues. The CDR3 loop is CSANPETQYF. The CDR3 nucleotides are TGCAGTGCTAACCCAGAGACCCAGTACTTC.

The rearrangement joins TRBV29-1 to TRBJ2-7; no clear D gene. Germline V lookup: CDR1 SQVTM, CDR2 ANQGSEA. CDR3 length equals 12 residues. V gave up 6 bases and J gave up 6 bases, with 15 bases separating them. CDR3 nucleotides: TGCAGCGTCTTGGTGAATCTGGGCGAGCAGTACTTC. It codes for CSVLVNLGEQYF.

The chain is built from TRBV19 and TRBJ2-7; 11 bases fit TRBD1. The CDR3 consists of 12 residues. CDR1 and CDR2 from the germline V gene are LNHDA and SQIVND (reference sequence). The V gene end was trimmed by 8 bases and the J gene end by 6 bases; junction bases not matched to a gene: 3. CDR3: CASGQGAREQYF. Here the CDR3 DNA reads TGTGCCAGTGGACAGGGGGCTCGCGAGCAGTACTTC.

The table lists this clone with a few counts. This sequence joins TRBV7-8 and TRBJ2-7, with 8 bases fitting TRBD1. The V gene end was trimmed by 1 base and the J gene end by 1 base; junction bases not matched to a gene: 12. The CDR3 contains 18 residues. CDR1 is SGHVS, CDR2 FQNEAQ, per germline. CDR3: CASSLGGTGTGRSYEQYF. The CDR3 DNA follows: TGTGCCAGCAGCTTAGGGGGAACCGGGACAGGAAGATCCTACGAGCAGTACTTC.

The chain carries TRBV5-1 and TRBJ2-1; 13 bases line up with TRBD2. Trimming took 5 bases from V and 0 from J; bases not matched to a gene: 8. CDR3 length: 18 residues. Germline V gene sequence: CDR1 SGHRS, CDR2 YFSETQ. The CDR3 spells CASRSGLAGLTSYNEQFF. In DNA form, the CDR3 reads TGCGCCAGCAGATCGGGACTAGCGGGATTAACCTCCTACAATGAGCAGTTCTTC. Based on the CDR3 plus reference TRBV5-1 and TRBJ2-1, the full variable domain is KAGVTQTPRYLIKTRGQQVTLSCSPISGHRSVSWYQQTPGQGLQFLFEYFSETQRNKGNFPGRFSGRQFSNSRSEMNVSTLELGDSALYLCASRSGLAGLTSYNEQFFGPGTRLTVL.

The chain employs TRBV16 and TRBJ2-1, with 10 bases matching TRBD1. Germline CDR1 reads KGHSY; CDR2 reads FQNENV. The CDR3 consists of 15 residues. V gave up 4 bases and J gave up 8 bases; unmatched junction bases: 8. In DNA, the CDR3 is TGTGCCAGCAGCCCTGGGACAGGGGTTTTCGATGAGCAGTTCTTC. Residues: CASSPGTGVFDEQFF.

This chain joins TRBV5-1 and TRBJ1-2, with D possibly matching TRBD1 (6 bases). The germline V and J ends were trimmed by 1 base and 5 bases, with 15 bases remaining between them. The CDR3 consists of 15 residues. The germline V gene has CDR1 SGHRS and CDR2 YFSETQ. Here the CDR3 DNA reads TGCGCCAGCAGCTTGAAACAGGGAGACCTTTATGGCTACACCTTC. The encoded protein is CASSLKQGDLYGYTF.